The 21 T cell receptor beta chains given below trace back to one sample, sequenced in a study of T cells after yellow fever vaccination. In TCRdb, the 5' RACE reads were re-called with MiXCR into one record per CDR3 protein. The table lists 510,000 or so distinct CDR3 sequences, roughly a fifth of them singletons, with roughly an eighth in the top ten. Sequencing was performed on PBMCs, taken 15 days after the yellow fever booster vaccination. These receptors came from a man younger than 40 who received the YFV17D yellow fever vaccine.

The J gene is TRBJ2-5, the V gene TRBV3-1; no firm D call. This CDR3 comprises 14 residues. The V end was cut by 3 bases, the J end by 4 bases, with 12 bases between. Germline V gives CDR1 LGHDT, CDR2 YNNKEL (reference sequence). The CDR3 sequence is CASSHDVRGETQYF. DNA of the CDR3: TGTGCCAGCAGCCATGACGTACGTGGAGAGACCCAGTACTTC.

The chain employs TRBV12-5 and TRBJ1-6, with D tentatively TRBD1 (5 bases). The CDR3 has 16 residues. The V gene's germline CDR1 is LGHNT and CDR2 FRNRAP. V was trimmed by 3 bases and J by 10 bases, leaving 19 bases between them. Here the CDR3 DNA reads TGTGCTAGTGGTTTACAGGTTGGCACGGCGGGATCACCCCTCCACTTT. Translating gives CASGLQVGTAGSPLHF.

The CDR3 coding sequence is TGTGCCTGGAGTCTGATAACTAGCGGGAGTATCAATGAGCAGTTCTTC. Translation: CAWSLITSGSINEQFF. The J gene is TRBJ2-1, the V gene TRBV30; 11 bases line up with TRBD2. V lost 2 bases to trimming and J lost 6 bases; unmatched junction nucleotides: 9. Per germline, CDR1 GTSNPN and CDR2 SVGIG (reference sequence). The CDR3 runs 16 residues.

The chain employs TRBV25-1 and TRBJ2-3; maybe TRBD2 (6 bases). This CDR3 has 15 residues. From germline, CDR1 is MGHDK and CDR2 SYGVNS. Trimming shortened V by 1 base and J by 2 bases, and 10 bases separated the two germline ends. The CDR3 nucleotides are TGTGCCAGCAGTGAATTTTTAGCGGACACAGATACGCAGTATTTT. Amino acids: CASSEFLADTDTQYF.

The chain has TRBV7-2 and TRBJ2-5; D might be TRBD2 (5 bases). The CDR3 length is 14 residues. The germline V and J ends were trimmed by 2 bases and 3 bases, with 10 bases remaining between them. Per the germline V gene, CDR1 is SGHTA and CDR2 is FQGNSA. This CDR3 is CASSLRVGEETQYF. The CDR3 nucleotides read TGTGCCAGCAGCTTAAGGGTCGGGGAAGAGACCCAGTACTTC.

The V and J genes are TRBV5-1 and TRBJ2-7, with TRBD2 matching over 10 bases. Per the germline V gene, CDR1 is SGHRS and CDR2 is YFSETQ. The CDR3 is made up of 16 amino acids. After removal of 7 bases from V and 6 bases from J, the junction contained 16 bases not matched to a gene. CDR3 DNA: TGCGCCAGCGGCGGACCTAGCGGGAGTTATGGGGCCGAGCAGTACTTC. This encodes CASGGPSGSYGAEQYF.

This clonotype was recorded at least ten times. The chain uses TRBV5-1 and TRBJ2-1; D tentatively fits TRBD1 or TRBD2 (6 bases each). Trimming cost V 4 bases and J 9 bases, with 14 bases left between them. This CDR3 is built from 13 residues. CDR1 and CDR2 from the germline V gene are SGHRS and YFSETQ. The CDR3 coding sequence is TGCGCCAGCAGCCGACCCGAGGGGGGTGAGCAGTTCTTC. Protein sequence: CASSRPEGGEQFF.

This clonotype was counted between two and nine times. The chain carries TRBV10-3 and TRBJ2-3, with 7 positions matching TRBD2. The CDR3 totals 15 residues. J lost 2 bases, V lost 2 bases, and 4 bases had no gene match. The germline CDR1 and CDR2 sequences are ENHRY and SYGVKD. This CDR3 reads CAISEKLADTDTQYF. Written as DNA, the CDR3 is TGTGCCATCAGTGAGAAGCTAGCGGACACAGATACGCAGTATTTT.

This chain joins TRBV27 and TRBJ2-7; D not certain. Germline loops: CDR1 MNHEY, CDR2 SMNVEV (reference sequence). This CDR3 contains 15 residues. V was trimmed by 3 bases and J by 7 bases, leaving 19 bases between them. CDR3 region: CASSFRAGFSAEQYF. CDR3 DNA sequence: TGTGCCAGCAGTTTTCGGGCCGGTTTCTCCGCGGAGCAGTACTTC.

The chain recombines TRBV5-8 with TRBJ2-3; weak D call: TRBD1 (5 bases). V lost 0 bases and J 6 bases, leaving 8 bases between the germline ends. Germline V lookup: CDR1 SGHTS, CDR2 YDEGEE. This CDR3 has 13 amino acids. The chain's CDR3 is CASSLGKGDTQYF. CDR3 DNA: TGTGCCAGCAGCTTGGGGAAGGGGGATACGCAGTATTTT.

The chain recombines TRBV19 with TRBJ1-1; 7 positions agree with TRBD1. This CDR3 comprises 12 residues. Germline CDR1 LNHDA, CDR2 SQIVND (reference sequence). The trim removed 7 bases at V and 3 bases at J, leaving 2 bases unmatched. Here the CDR3 reads CASNRGYTEAFF. The CDR3 DNA is TGTGCCAGTAACAGGGGATACACTGAAGCTTTCTTT.

A single count supports this clonotype. The V and J genes are TRBV20-1 and TRBJ2-2; unclear D gene. Trimming removed 5 bases at V and 3 bases at J, with 7 bases between. The CDR3 loop spans 12 amino acids. CDR1 is DFQATT and CDR2 is SNEGSKA in the germline V gene (reference sequence). CDR3 nucleotide sequence: TGCAGTGCTGGGGAATACACCGGGGAGCTGTTTTTT. Translating gives CSAGEYTGELFF.

V and J are TRBV6-5 and TRBJ2-1; 9 nucleotides align to TRBD2. V trimming: 0 bases; J trimming: 6 bases; junction bases outside the gene matches: 3. CDR3 length: 15 amino acids. Germline CDR1 reads MNHEY; CDR2 reads SVGAGI. Here the CDR3 DNA reads TGTGCCAGCAGTTACTCTAGCGGGGGATTCAATGAGCAGTTCTTC. This codes for CASSYSSGGFNEQFF.

This chain uses TRBV6-2 or TRBV6-3 with TRBJ2-1; perhaps D is TRBD1 or TRBD2 (5 bases each). V was trimmed by 6 bases and J by 8 bases, leaving 23 bases between them. CDR3 length: 16 amino acids. Germline values: CDR1 MNHEY, CDR2 SVGEGT. The CDR3 loop reads CASRHRDVTLPHEQFF. The CDR3 DNA reads as TGTGCCAGCAGACACCGGGACGTCACGTTACCCCATGAGCAGTTCTTC.

Only a few counts were recorded for this clonotype. The chain has TRBV5-4 and TRBJ2-7; the D call may be TRBD1 or TRBD2 (5 bases each). The CDR3 spans 16 residues. Trimming left V 2 bases short and J 2 bases short, with 17 bases between. Germline-derived CDR1 and CDR2 are SGHNT and YYREEE (reference sequence). The CDR3 region is CASSFDNGLGAYEQYF. Here the CDR3 DNA reads TGTGCCAGCAGCTTTGATAACGGTCTGGGGGCCTACGAGCAGTACTTC.

The CDR3 DNA is TGTGCCAGCAGCTTAGCTCCTAGCGGGAGCTCCTACGAGCAGTACTTC. It codes for CASSLAPSGSSYEQYF. This sequence joins TRBV11-2 and TRBJ2-7; TRBD2 agrees at 10 bases. Germline-derived CDR1 and CDR2 are SGHAT and FQNNGV. Trimming cost V 1 base and J 0 bases; bases outside gene matches: 3. The CDR3 is 16 residues long. The full variable domain, rest sourced from reference TRBV11-2 and TRBJ2-7, is EAGVAQSPRYKIIEKRQSVAFWCNPISGHATLYWYQQILGQGPKLLIQFQNNGVVDDSQLPKDRFSAERLKGVDSTLKIQPAKLEDSAVYLCASSLAPSGSSYEQYFGPGTRLTVT.

The chain couples TRBV9 to TRBJ2-3; 11 bases align to TRBD2. The germline gives CDR1 SGDLS, CDR2 YYNGEE. V lost 4 bases and J lost 5; bases outside the gene matches: 9. CDR3 size: 16 residues. This CDR3 reads CASSPGTSGGVDTQYF. The CDR3 DNA reads as TGTGCCAGCAGCCCCGGGACTAGCGGAGGGGTAGATACGCAGTATTTT.

The V call is TRBV5-1, the J call TRBJ2-2; no clear D gene. CDR1 is SGHRS and CDR2 is YFSETQ in the germline V gene. V was trimmed by 5 bases and J by 0 bases, leaving 11 bases between them. The CDR3 runs to 15 residues. The CDR3 region is CASSLDAANTGELFF. DNA for the CDR3: TGCGCCAGCAGTCTGGATGCCGCGAACACCGGGGAGCTGTTTTTT. The entire variable domain, with the rest obtained from reference TRBV5-1 and TRBJ2-2, is as follows: KAGVTQTPRYLIKTRGQQVTLSCSPISGHRSVSWYQQTPGQGLQFLFEYFSETQRNKGNFPGRFSGRQFSNSRSEMNVSTLELGDSALYLCASSLDAANTGELFFGEGSRLTVL.

This clonotype was detected only once. The chain has TRBV5-6 and TRBJ2-1; D may be TRBD2 (5 bases). The germline gives CDR1 SGHDT, CDR2 YYEEEE. Trimming left V 4 bases short and J 7 bases short, with 12 bases between. The CDR3 totals 13 residues. CDR3 DNA: TGTGCCAGCAGCCGGGCCCGAGGGAATGAGCAGTTCTTC. Translating gives CASSRARGNEQFF.

This clonotype came up a few times. The V call is TRBV5-5, the J call TRBJ1-1; a weak D match, TRBD1 (6 bases). The length of the CDR3 is 14 residues. In germline, CDR1 is SGHKS, CDR2 YYEKEE (reference sequence). V was pared by 3 bases and J by 1 base, with 10 bases between. The CDR3 spells CASSSLTGNTEAFF. The CDR3 nucleotides are TGTGCCAGCAGCTCACTGACAGGGAACACTGAAGCTTTCTTT.

The chain joins TRBV20-1 to TRBJ2-3; perhaps TRBD1 as D (5 bases). The CDR3 totals 15 residues. V was pared by 6 bases and J by 5 bases, with 21 bases between. Germline V gene lookup returns CDR1 DFQATT and CDR2 SNEGSKA (reference sequence). In DNA, the CDR3 is TGCAGTGCCACCCGGACCGCAGGGCATGTAGATACGCAGTATTTT. Protein: CSATRTAGHVDTQYF.